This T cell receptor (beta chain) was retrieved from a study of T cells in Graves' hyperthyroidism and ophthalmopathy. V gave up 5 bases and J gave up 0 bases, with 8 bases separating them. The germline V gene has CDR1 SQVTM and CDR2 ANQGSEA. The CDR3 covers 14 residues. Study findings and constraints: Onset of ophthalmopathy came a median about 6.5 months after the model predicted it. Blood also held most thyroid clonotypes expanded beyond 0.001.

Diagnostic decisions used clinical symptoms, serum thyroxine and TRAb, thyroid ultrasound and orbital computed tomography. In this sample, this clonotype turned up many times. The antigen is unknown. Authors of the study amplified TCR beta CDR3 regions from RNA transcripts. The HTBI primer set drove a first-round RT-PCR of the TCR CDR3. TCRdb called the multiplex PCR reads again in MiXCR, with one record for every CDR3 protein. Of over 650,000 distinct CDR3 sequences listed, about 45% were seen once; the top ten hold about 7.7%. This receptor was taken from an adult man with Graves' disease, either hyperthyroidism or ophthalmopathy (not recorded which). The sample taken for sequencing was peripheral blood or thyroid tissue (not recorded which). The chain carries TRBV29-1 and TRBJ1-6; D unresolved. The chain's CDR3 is CSVLVNSYNSPLHF. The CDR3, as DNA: TGCAGCGTTCTGGTAAACTCCTATAATTCACCCCTCCACTTT.